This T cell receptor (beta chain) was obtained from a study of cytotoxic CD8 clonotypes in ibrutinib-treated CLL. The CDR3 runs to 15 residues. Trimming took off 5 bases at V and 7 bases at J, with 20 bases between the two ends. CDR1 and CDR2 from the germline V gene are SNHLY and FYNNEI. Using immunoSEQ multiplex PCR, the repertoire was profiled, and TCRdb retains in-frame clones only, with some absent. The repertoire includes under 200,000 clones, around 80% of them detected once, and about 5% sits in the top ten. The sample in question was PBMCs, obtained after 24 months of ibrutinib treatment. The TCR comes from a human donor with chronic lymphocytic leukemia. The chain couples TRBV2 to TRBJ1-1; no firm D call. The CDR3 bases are TGTGCCAGCAGTCCGAACAGCGGTCCTCCCTTTGAAGCTTTCTTT. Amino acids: CASSPNSGPPFEAFF.